Following are 14 T cell receptor beta chains from one sample sequenced in a study of OX40 agonist ivuxolimab in advanced cancers. TCRdb's table, derived via immunoSEQ multiplex PCR, lists solely in-frame clones and lacks some. Found here are tens of thousands of clones, around 80% of them singletons; the top ten hold around 14%. This specimen was CD4+ or CD8+ T cells sorted from blood, taken in a trial of the OX40 agonist ivuxolimab. The source is an adult with an advanced solid tumor such as melanoma, head and neck, liver or kidney cancer.

This sequence joins TRBV11-2 and TRBJ1-1; maybe TRBD1 (6 bases). The germline V gene has CDR1 SGHAT and CDR2 FQNNGV. Trimming stripped 0 bases from V and 0 bases from J, with 8 bases between. The CDR3 runs to 15 residues. CDR3 coding DNA: TGTGCCAGCAGCTTAGAAGGGGGGATGAACACTGAAGCTTTCTTT. Translation gives CASSLEGGMNTEAFF.

This chain links TRBV30 with TRBJ1-1; D unclear. This CDR3 is built from 13 residues. V was shortened by 0 bases and J by 4 bases, with 9 bases between the two germline ends. Germline CDR1 is GTSNPN and CDR2 is SVGIG (reference sequence). The CDR3 nucleotides read TGTGCCTGGAGTGTAATGGACGGCACTGAAGCTTTCTTT. This codes for CAWSVMDGTEAFF.

In this sample, this clone turned up a few times. The genes are TRBV6-5 and TRBJ2-3, with 7 positions matching TRBD2. The germline V gene has CDR1 MNHEY and CDR2 SVGAGI. J gave up 2 bases and V 4 bases, and 6 bases lay outside the gene matches. This CDR3 region has 15 residues. The CDR3 DNA sequence: TGTGCCAGCAGTTGGTCTAGCGGCTACACAGATACGCAGTATTTT. This codes for CASSWSSGYTDTQYF.

The rearrangement joins TRBV7-6 to TRBJ2-7; TRBD2 matches at 14 bases. The CDR3 contains 16 residues. The germline gives CDR1 SGHVS, CDR2 FNYEAQ. Losses at the gene ends were 5 bases for V and 2 bases for J; bases not matched to a gene: 5. CDR3 nucleotides: TGTGCCAGCAGCATGGGACTAGCGGGGGAGACCTACGAGCAGTACTTC. It specifies CASSMGLAGETYEQYF.

The chain recombines TRBV25-1 with TRBJ2-7; TRBD1 agrees at 9 bases. Germline V lookup: CDR1 MGHDK, CDR2 SYGVNS. CDR3 length: 17 residues. The V and J ends lost 3 bases and 4 bases, in that order; junction bases with no gene match: 13. The CDR3 DNA sequence: TGTGCCAGCAGTGACCTGGGGTGGGGACAGGGCGATTACGAGCAGTACTTC. It specifies CASSDLGWGQGDYEQYF.

This chain uses TRBV14 with TRBJ2-7; TRBD1 matches at 7 bases. This CDR3 contains 15 residues. Germline V gene lookup returns CDR1 SGHDN and CDR2 FVKESK. J lost 3 bases, V lost 2 bases, and 7 bases had no gene match. This CDR3 reads CASSQTRTGDYEQYF. The CDR3 DNA reads TGTGCCAGCAGCCAAACCCGGACAGGAGACTACGAGCAGTACTTC.

The chain is built from TRBV9 and TRBJ1-3; TRBD1 matches at 10 bases. J gave up 3 bases and V 4 bases, and 13 bases lay outside the gene matches. Germline V gene data show CDR1 as SGDLS and CDR2 as YYNGEE. The CDR3 contains 18 residues. As DNA, the CDR3 is TGTGCCAGCAGCTCATTGACAGGGGGCAGGTTAGATGGAAACACCATATATTTT. Translating gives CASSSLTGGRLDGNTIYF. The full variable domain, its missing parts supplied by reference TRBV9 and TRBJ1-3, is DSGVTQTPKHLITATGQRVTLRCSPRSGDLSVYWYQQSLDQGLQFLIQYYNGEERAKGNILERFSAQQFPDLHSELNLSSLELGDSALYFCASSSLTGGRLDGNTIYFGEGSWLTVV.

Written as DNA, the CDR3 is TGCGCCAGCAGCCAAGAATCTGGACAGTTCATGAACACTGAAGCTTTCTTT. Residues: CASSQESGQFMNTEAFF. The rearrangement joins TRBV4-1 to TRBJ1-1; D may be TRBD1 (6 bases). V shed 0 bases and J shed 0 bases, with 14 bases lying between them. CDR3 size: 17 residues. CDR1 MGHRA and CDR2 YSYEKL come from the germline V gene.

This chain links TRBV29-1 with TRBJ2-5, with TRBD2 as a possible D gene (5 bases). The CDR3 extends over 14 amino acids. The V end was cut by 5 bases, the J end by 5 bases, with 18 bases between. Germline V CDR1 and CDR2: SQVTM, ANQGSEA. The CDR3 region is CSVRSGNPGETQYF. CDR3 DNA sequence: TGCAGCGTTCGGTCCGGGAATCCCGGTGAGACCCAGTACTTC.

The chain links TRBV28 to TRBJ2-5, with D possibly matching TRBD1 (6 bases). V lost 8 bases, J lost 5 bases, and 12 bases lay in between. Germline V gene lookup returns CDR1 MDHEN and CDR2 SYDVKM. The CDR3 contains 12 residues. CDR3 bases: TGTGCCAGCGGCAGGGGTTTCGAGACCCAGTACTTC. Protein product: CASGRGFETQYF.

The chain has TRBV19 and TRBJ1-2; D perhaps matches TRBD1 (5 bases). Germline CDR1 reads LNHDA; CDR2 reads SQIVND (reference sequence). The CDR3 has 12 residues. Deletions cut 4 bases from V and 5 bases from J, with 8 bases between. CDR3 nucleotide sequence: TGTGCCAGTAGTAGCCGGGGGTATGGCTACACCTTC. Translated, it gives CASSSRGYGYTF.

This chain connects TRBV6-6 to TRBJ1-2; D may be TRBD1 (5 bases). Germline CDR1 reads MNHNY; CDR2 reads SVGAGI (reference sequence). This CDR3 has 14 amino acids. Trimming stripped 6 bases from V and 8 bases from J, with 19 bases between. The CDR3: CASRRRGQREGYTF. CDR3 bases: TGTGCCAGCAGGCGAAGGGGCCAAAGGGAGGGCTACACCTTC.

The chain employs TRBV15 and TRBJ1-3, with unresolved D. The CDR3 has 16 amino acids. Germline CDR1 is LNHNV and CDR2 is YYDKDF (reference sequence). Trimming stripped 0 bases from V and 0 bases from J, with 9 bases between. The CDR3 DNA follows: TGTGCCACCAGCAGAGATCTTCCTATCTCTGGAAACACCATATATTTT. The encoded protein is CATSRDLPISGNTIYF.

This rearrangement joins TRBV7-8 to TRBJ2-5, with TRBD2 matching 14 bases. Germline values: CDR1 SGHVS, CDR2 FQNEAQ. The CDR3 runs 19 residues. The V gene end was trimmed by 3 bases and the J gene end by 5 bases; junction bases not matched to a gene: 14. The CDR3 here is CASSFPTSGGATGRETQYF. In DNA, the CDR3 is TGTGCCAGCAGCTTCCCGACTAGCGGGGGGGCTACCGGGCGGGAGACCCAGTACTTC.